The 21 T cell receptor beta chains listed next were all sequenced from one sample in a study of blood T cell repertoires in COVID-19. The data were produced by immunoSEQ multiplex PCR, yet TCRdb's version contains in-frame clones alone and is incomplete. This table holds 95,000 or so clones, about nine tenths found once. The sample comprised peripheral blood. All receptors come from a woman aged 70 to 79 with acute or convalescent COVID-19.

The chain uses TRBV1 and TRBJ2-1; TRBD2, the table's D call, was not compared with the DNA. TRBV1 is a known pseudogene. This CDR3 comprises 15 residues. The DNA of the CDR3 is TGCACCAGCAGCCCGGACTCAAGCTCCTACAATGAGCAGTTCTTC. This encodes CTSSPDSSSYNEQFF.

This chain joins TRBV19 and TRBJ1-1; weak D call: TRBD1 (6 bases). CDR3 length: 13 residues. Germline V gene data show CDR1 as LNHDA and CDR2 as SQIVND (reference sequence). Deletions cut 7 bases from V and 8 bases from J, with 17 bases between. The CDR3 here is CASTNRVEGEAFF. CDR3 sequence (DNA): TGTGCCAGTACGAACAGGGTCGAAGGAGAAGCTTTCTTT.

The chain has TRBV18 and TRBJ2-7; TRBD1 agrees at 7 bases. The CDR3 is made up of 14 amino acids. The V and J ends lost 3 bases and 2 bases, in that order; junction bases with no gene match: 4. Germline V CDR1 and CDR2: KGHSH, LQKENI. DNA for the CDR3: TGTGCCAGCTCACCCAAGACAGGGCCCTACGAGCAGTACGTC. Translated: CASSPKTGPYEQYV.

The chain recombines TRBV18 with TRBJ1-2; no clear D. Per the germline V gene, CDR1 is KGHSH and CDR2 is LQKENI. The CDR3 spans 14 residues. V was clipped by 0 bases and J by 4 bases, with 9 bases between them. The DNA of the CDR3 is TGTGCCAGCTCACCACCAACAGCCTTCTATGGCTACACCTTC. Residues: CASSPPTAFYGYTF.

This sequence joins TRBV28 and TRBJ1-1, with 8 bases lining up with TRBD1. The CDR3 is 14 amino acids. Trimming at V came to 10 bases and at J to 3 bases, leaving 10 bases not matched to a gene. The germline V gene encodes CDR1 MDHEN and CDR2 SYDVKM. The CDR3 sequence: CATHDRGRHTEAFF. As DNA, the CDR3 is TGTGCCACCCACGACAGGGGCCGGCACACTGAAGCTTTCTTT.

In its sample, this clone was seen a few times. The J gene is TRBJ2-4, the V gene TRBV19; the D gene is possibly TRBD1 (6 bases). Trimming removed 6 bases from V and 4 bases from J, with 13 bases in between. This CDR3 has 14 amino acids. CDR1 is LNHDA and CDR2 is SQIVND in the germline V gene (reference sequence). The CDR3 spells CASSKQGRKNIQYF. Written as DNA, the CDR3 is TGTGCCAGTAGCAAACAGGGTCGTAAAAACATTCAGTACTTC.

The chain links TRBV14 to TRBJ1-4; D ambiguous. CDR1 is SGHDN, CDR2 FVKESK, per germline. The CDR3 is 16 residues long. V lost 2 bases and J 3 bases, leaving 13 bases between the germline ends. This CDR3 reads CASSQTKRLANEKLFF. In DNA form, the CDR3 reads TGTGCCAGCAGCCAAACTAAGCGGCTGGCTAATGAAAAACTGTTTTTT. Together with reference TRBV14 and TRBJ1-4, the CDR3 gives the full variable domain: EAGVTQFPSHSVIEKGQTVTLRCDPISGHDNLYWYRRVMGKEIKFLLHFVKESKQDESGMPNNRFLAERTGGTYSTLKVQPAELEDSGVYFCASSQTKRLANEKLFFGSGTQLSVL.

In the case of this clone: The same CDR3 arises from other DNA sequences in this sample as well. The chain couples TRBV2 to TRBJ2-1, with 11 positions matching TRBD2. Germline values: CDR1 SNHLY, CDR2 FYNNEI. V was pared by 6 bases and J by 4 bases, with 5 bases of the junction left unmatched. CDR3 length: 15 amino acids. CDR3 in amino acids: CASRPGTSGYNEQFF. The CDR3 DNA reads TGTGCCAGCAGGCCCGGGACTAGCGGTTACAATGAGCAGTTCTTC.

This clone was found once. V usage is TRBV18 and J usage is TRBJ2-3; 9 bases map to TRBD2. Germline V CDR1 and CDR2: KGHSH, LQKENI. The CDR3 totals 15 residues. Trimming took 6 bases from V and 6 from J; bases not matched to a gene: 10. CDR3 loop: CASSQARGGLDTQYF. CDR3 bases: TGTGCCAGCTCCCAAGCGCGGGGGGGCCTGGATACGCAGTATTTT.

CDR3 DNA: TGTGCCAGCAGCTTAGGGACAGGAGACACTGAAGCTTTCTTT. Residues: CASSLGTGDTEAFF. This sequence joins TRBV7-9 and TRBJ1-1; 7 bases agree with TRBD1. The V gene's germline CDR1 is SEHNR and CDR2 FQNEAQ (reference sequence). J was trimmed by 3 bases and V by 1 base; bases with no gene match: 2. CDR3 size: 14 residues.

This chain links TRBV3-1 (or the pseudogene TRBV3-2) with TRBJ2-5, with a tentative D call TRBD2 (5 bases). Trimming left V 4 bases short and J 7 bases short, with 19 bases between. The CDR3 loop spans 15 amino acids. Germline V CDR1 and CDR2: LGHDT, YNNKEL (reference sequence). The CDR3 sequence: CASSPTRRGPGTQYF. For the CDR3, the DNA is TGTGCCAGCAGCCCGACCCGGCGCGGGCCGGGGACCCAGTACTTC.

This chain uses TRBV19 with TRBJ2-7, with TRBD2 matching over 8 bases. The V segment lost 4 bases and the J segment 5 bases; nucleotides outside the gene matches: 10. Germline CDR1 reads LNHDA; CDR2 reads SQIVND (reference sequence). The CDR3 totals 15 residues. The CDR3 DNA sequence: TGTGCCAGTAGTAGGTTAATAGCGGGAAACGACGAGCAGTACTTC. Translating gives CASSRLIAGNDEQYF.

CDR3 DNA: TGCGCCAGCAGAACACTAGCGGCCCCAGCCACAGATACGCAGTATTTT. Translated, it gives CASRTLAAPATDTQYF. The gene calls are TRBV5-1 and TRBJ2-3; 8 bases are a match to TRBD2. Germline V CDR1 and CDR2: SGHRS, YFSETQ. The CDR3 is made up of 16 amino acids. V dropped 5 bases and J dropped 2; count of bases not matched to a gene: 10.

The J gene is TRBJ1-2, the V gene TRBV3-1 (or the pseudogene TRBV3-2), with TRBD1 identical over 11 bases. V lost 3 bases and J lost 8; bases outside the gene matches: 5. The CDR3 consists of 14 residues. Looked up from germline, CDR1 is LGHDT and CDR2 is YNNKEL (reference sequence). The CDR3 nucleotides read TGTGCCAGCAGCCACCGGACAGGGGGCAGCGGCTACACCTTC. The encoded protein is CASSHRTGGSGYTF.

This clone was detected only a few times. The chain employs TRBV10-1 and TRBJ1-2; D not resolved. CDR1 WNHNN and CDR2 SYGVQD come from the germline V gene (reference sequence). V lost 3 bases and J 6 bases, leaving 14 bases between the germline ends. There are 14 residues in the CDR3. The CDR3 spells CASSDGGFEDGYTF. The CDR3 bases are TGCGCCAGCAGTGACGGAGGGTTCGAGGATGGCTACACCTTC.

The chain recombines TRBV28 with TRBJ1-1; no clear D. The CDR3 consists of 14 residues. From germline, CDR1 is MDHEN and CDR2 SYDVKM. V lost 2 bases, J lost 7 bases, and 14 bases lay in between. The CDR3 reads CASSLGPARVEAFF. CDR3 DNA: TGTGCCAGCAGTTTAGGCCCGGCTCGGGTTGAAGCTTTCTTT.

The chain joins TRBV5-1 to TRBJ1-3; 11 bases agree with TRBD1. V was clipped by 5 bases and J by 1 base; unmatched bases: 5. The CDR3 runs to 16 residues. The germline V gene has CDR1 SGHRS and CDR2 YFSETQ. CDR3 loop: CASRPDRGRSGNTIYF. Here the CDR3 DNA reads TGCGCCAGCAGACCGGACAGGGGGCGGTCTGGAAACACCATATATTTT.

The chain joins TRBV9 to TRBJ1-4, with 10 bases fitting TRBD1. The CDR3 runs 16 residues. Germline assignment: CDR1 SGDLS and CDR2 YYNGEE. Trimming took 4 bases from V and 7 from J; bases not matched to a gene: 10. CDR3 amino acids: CASSPGQGTSSEKLFF. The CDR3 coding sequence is TGTGCCAGCAGCCCGGGACAGGGGACGTCAAGTGAAAAACTGTTTTTT.

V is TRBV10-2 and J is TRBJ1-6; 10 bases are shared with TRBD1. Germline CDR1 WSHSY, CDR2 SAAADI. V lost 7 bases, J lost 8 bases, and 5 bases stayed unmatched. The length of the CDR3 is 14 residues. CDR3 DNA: TGCGCCAGCAAAGGACAGGGGGGGGATTCACCCCTCCACTTT. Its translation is CASKGQGGDSPLHF.

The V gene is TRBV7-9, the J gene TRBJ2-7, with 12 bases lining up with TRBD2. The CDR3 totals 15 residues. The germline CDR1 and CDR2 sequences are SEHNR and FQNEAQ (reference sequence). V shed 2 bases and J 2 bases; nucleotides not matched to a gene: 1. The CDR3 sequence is CASSLLAGGPYEQYF. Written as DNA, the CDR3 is TGTGCCAGCAGCTTACTAGCGGGAGGGCCCTACGAGCAGTACTTC.

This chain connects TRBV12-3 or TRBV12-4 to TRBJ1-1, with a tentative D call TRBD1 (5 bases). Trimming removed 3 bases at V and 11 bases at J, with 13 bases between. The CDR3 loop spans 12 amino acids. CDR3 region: CASSFSGRGAFF. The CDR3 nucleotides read TGTGCCAGCAGTTTCTCGGGACGGGGGGCTTTCTTT.